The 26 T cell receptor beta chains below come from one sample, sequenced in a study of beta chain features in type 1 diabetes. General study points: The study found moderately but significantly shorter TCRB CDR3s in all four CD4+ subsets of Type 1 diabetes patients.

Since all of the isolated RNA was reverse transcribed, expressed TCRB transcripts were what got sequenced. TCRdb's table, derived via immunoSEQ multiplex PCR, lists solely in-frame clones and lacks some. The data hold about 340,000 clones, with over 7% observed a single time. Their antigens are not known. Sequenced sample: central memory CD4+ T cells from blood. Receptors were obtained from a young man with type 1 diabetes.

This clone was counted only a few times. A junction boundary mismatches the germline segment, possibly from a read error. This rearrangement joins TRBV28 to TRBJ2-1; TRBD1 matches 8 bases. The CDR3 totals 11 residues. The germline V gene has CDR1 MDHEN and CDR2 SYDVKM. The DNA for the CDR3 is TGTGCCAGCACTTTAGGGACAGGGCAGTTCTTC. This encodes CASTLGTGQFF.

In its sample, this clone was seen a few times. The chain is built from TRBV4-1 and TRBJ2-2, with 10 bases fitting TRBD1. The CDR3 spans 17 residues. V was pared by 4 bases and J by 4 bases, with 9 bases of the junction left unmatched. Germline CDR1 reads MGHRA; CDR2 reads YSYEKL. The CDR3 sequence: CASSLEPGQGSTGELFF. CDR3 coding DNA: TGCGCCAGCAGCCTAGAACCGGGACAGGGGTCCACCGGGGAGCTGTTTTTT.

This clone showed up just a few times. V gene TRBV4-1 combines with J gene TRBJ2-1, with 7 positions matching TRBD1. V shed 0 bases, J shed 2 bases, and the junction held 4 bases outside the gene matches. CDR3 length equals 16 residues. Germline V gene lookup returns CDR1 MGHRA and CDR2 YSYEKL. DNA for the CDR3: TGCGCCAGCAGCCAAGATGGGCAGGGGGCCTACAATGAGCAGTTCTTC. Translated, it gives CASSQDGQGAYNEQFF.

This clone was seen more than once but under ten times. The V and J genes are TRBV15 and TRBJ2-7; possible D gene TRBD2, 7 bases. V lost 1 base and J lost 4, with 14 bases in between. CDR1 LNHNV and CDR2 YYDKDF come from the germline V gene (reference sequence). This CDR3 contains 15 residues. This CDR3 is CATSRGGGALYEQYF. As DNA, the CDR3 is TGTGCCACCAGCAGAGGGGGGGGCGCACTATACGAGCAGTACTTC.

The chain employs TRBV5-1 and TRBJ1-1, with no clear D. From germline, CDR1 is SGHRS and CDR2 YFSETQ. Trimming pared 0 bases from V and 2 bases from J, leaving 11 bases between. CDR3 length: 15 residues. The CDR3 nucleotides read TGCGCCAGCAGCTTGGCCGCAGGTGTAAACACTGAAGCTTTCTTT. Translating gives CASSLAAGVNTEAFF.

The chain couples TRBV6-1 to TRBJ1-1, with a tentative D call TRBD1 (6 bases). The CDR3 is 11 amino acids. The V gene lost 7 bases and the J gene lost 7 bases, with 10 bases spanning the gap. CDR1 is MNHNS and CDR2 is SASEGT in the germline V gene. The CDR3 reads CASTEGGEAFF. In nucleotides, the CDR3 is TGTGCCAGCACCGAGGGGGGTGAAGCTTTCTTT.

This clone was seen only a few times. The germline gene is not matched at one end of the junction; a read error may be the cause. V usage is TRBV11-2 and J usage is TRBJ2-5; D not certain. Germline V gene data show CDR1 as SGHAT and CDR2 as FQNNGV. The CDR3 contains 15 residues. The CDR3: CASSPNPRDQEIQYF. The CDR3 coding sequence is TGTGCCAGCAGCCCGAACCCTCGAGACCAAGAGATCCAGTACTTC. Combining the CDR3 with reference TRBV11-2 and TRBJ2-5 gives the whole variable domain EAGVAQSPRYKIIEKRQSVAFWCNPISGHATLYWYQQILGQGPKLLIQFQNNGVVDDSQLPKDRFSAERLKGVDSTLKIQPAKLEDSAVYLCASSPNPRDQEIQYFGPGTRLLVL.

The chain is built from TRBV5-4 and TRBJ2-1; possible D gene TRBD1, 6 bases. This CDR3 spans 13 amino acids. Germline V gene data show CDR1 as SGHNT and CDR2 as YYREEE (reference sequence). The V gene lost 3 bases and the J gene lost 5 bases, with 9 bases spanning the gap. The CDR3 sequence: CASSWGRDNEQFF. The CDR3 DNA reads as TGTGCCAGCAGCTGGGGGCGGGACAATGAGCAGTTCTTC.

CDR3 DNA: TGTGCCAGCAGCGTTAGCCGGGACGACACGCAGTTCTTC. Residues: CASSVSRDDTQFF. V and J are TRBV7-2 and TRBJ2-1; D tentatively fits TRBD1 or TRBD2 (5 bases each). Trimming cost V 5 bases and J 12 bases, with 17 bases left between them. Germline CDR1 is SGHTA and CDR2 is FQGNSA. The CDR3 covers 13 residues. Together with reference TRBV7-2 and TRBJ2-1, the CDR3 gives the full variable domain: GAGVSQSPSNKVTEKGKDVELRCDPISGHTALYWYRQSLGQGLEFLIYFQGNSAPDKSGLPSDRFSAERTGGSVSTLTIQRTQQEDSAVYLCASSVSRDDTQFFGPGTRLTVL.

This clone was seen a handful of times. Here the CDR3 reads CASSPGLGETQYF. CDR3 bases: TGTGCCAGCAGCCCGGGACTAGGAGAGACCCAGTACTTC. This chain links TRBV9 with TRBJ2-5, with 8 bases matching TRBD2. V lost 4 bases to trimming and J lost 4 bases; unmatched junction nucleotides: 3. CDR3 length: 13 amino acids. Germline loops: CDR1 SGDLS, CDR2 YYNGEE.

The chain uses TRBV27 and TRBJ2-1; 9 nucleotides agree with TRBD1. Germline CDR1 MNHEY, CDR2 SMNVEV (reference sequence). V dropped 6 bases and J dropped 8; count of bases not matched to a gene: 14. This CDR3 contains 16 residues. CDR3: CASRGDRGLFIDEQFF. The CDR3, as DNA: TGTGCCAGCAGGGGTGACAGGGGGTTATTTATCGATGAGCAGTTCTTC.

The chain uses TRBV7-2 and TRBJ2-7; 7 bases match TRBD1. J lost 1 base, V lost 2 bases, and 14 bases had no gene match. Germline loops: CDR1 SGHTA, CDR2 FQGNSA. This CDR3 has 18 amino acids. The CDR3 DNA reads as TGTGCCAGCAGCTTAAGAGGGCTTCCTTCGGGACAGTCCTACGAGCAGTACTTC. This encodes CASSLRGLPSGQSYEQYF.

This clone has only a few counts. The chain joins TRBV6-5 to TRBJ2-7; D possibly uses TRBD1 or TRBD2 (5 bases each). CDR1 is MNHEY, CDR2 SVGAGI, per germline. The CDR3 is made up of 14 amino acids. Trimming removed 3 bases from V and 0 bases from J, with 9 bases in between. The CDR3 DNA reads TGTGCCAGCAGTTATAGCGACAGCTCCTACGAGCAGTACTTC. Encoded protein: CASSYSDSSYEQYF.

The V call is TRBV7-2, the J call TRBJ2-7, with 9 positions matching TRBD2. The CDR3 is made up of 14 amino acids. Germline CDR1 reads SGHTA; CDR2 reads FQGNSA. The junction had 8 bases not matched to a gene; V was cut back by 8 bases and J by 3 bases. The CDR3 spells CASVFSGGDYEQYF. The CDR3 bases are TGTGCCAGCGTCTTTAGCGGGGGAGACTACGAGCAGTACTTC.

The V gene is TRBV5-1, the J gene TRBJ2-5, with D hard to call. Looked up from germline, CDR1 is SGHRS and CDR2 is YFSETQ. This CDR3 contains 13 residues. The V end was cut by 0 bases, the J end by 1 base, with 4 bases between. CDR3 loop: CASSLEAQETQYF. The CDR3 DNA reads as TGCGCCAGCAGCTTGGAGGCCCAAGAGACCCAGTACTTC.

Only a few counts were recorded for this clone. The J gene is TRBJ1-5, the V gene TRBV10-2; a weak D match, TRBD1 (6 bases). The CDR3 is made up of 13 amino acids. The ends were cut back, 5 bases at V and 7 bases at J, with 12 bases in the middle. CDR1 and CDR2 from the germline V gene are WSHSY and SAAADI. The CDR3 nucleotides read TGCGCCAGCAGTTACAGGGATGGGCAGCCCCAGCATTTT. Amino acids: CASSYRDGQPQHF.

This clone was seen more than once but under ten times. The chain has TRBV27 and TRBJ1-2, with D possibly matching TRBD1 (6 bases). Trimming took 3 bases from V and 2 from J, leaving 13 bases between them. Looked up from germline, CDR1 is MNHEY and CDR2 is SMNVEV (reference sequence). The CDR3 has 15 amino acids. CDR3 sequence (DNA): TGTGCCAGCAGTTTGTCGGGGGCGACAAACTATGGCTACACCTTC. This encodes CASSLSGATNYGYTF.

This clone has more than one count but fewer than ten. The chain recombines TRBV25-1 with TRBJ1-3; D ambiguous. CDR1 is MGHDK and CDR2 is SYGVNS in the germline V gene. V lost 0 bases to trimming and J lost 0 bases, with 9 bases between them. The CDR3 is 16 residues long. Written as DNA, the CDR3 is TGTGCCAGCAGTGAATATAAACACAGCTCTGGAAACACCATATATTTT. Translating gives CASSEYKHSSGNTIYF.

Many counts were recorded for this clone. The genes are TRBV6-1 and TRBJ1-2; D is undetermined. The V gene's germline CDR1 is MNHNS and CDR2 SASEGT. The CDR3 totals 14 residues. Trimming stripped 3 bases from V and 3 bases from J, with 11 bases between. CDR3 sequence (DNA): TGTGCCAGCAGTGAGCGGGGTAGGGACTATGGCTACACCTTC. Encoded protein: CASSERGRDYGYTF.

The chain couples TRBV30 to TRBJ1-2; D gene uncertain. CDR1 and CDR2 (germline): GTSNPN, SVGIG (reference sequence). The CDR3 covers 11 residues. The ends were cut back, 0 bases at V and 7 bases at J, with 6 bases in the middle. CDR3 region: CAWSVFGGYTF. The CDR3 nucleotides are TGTGCCTGGAGTGTATTTGGTGGCTACACCTTC. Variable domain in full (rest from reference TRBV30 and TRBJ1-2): SQTIHQWPATLVQPVGSPLSLECTVEGTSNPNLYWYRQAAGRGLQLLFYSVGIGQISSEVPQNLSASRPQDRQFILSSKKLLLSDSGFYLCAWSVFGGYTFGSGTRLTVV.

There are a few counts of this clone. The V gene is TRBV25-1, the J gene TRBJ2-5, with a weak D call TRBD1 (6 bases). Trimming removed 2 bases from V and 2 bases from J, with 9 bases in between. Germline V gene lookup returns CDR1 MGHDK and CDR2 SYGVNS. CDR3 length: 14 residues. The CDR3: CASSENRDQETQYF. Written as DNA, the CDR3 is TGTGCCAGCAGTGAAAACAGGGATCAAGAGACCCAGTACTTC.

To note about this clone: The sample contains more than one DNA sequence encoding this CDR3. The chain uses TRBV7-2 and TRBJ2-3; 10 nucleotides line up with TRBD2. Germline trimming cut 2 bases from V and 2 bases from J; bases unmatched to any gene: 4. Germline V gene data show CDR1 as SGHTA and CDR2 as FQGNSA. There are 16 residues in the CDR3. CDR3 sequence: CASSLRLAGATDTQYF. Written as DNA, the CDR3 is TGTGCCAGCAGCTTACGGCTAGCGGGGGCCACAGATACGCAGTATTTT.

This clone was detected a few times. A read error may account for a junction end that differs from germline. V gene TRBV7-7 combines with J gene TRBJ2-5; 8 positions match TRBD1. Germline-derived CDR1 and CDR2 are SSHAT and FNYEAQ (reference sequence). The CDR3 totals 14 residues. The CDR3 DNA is TGTGCTAGCAGCTTTAGTGGACAGGGAGAGACCCAGTACTTC. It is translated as CASSFSGQGETQYF.

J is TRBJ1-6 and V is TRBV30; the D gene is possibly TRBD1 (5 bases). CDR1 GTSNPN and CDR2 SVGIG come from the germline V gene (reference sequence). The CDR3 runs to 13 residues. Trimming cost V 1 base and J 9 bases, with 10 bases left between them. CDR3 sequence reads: CAWSGQGGSPLHF. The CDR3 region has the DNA TGTGCCTGGAGTGGCCAGGGTGGTTCACCCCTCCACTTT.

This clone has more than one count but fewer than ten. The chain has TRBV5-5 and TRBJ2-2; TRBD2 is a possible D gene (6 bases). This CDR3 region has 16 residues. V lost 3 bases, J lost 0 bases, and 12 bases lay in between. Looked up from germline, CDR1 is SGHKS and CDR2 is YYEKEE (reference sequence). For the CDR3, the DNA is TGTGCCAGCAGCTCATCCGGACTAACGAACACCGGGGAGCTGTTTTTT. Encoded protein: CASSSSGLTNTGELFF.

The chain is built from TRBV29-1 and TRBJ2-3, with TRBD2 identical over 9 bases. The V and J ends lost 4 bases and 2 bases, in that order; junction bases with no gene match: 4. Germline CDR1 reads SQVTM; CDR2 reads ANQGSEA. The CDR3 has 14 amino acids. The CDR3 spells CSVGERGATDTQYF. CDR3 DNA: TGCAGCGTTGGGGAGCGGGGGGCCACAGATACGCAGTATTTT.